This T cell receptor beta chain emerged from a study of blood T cells in healthy people across ages (dated by TCRdb to the mid-2010s). For the wider study: In model experiments, template switching captured about one uniquely barcoded TCR beta cDNA molecule for every two T cells. The study measured age-related changes in TCR beta repertoire diversity using deep sequencing normalized with unique cDNA molecular identifiers. Four age groups were formed from the donors: young (average roughly 15 years), middle-aged (more than 35), aged (about 62) and long-lived (approximately 80). To avoid experimental bias, donors of different ages were spread randomly across the sequencing lanes. Using the same blood draw, the study looked at two additional independent replicas of 1 million unique cDNA reads for two donors, one aged 18 to 30 and the other aged 80 or older. Paper-wide results and their limitations: Because the CMV infection status of the donors was unknown, age-related changes in expanded clonotypes may potentially have been confounded. Estimates of total diversity based on one million sequenced T cells were regarded as lower bounds and as underestimates. Compared with the aged group, the long-lived group had more naive CD4+ T cells, fewer expanded clones and increased TCR diversity, a pattern suggesting age selection. Since profiling was done on bulk unsorted PBMCs, naive and antigen-experienced compartments could not be conclusively compared. A strong correlation was found between observed TCR beta diversity and the percentage of naive T cells measured by flow cytometry. As age increased, observed TCR beta diversity per million T cells dropped in a roughly linear way, and a significant reduction was already evident by age around 41.

A distance of 15 bases separates the germline ends of V and J, which lose 6 bases and 1 base respectively. Per the germline V gene, SQVTM is the CDR1 and ANQGSEA is the CDR2. Its CDR3 holds 14 amino acids, cysteine through phenylalanine. CDR3 DNA only is kept here, 42 bases in frame from base 1. This clonotype was recorded a few times. Its antigen is not yet known. No base quality information exists; no much larger clone differs at one position. Systemically healthy Caucasian individuals from Russia, some 40 in total and aged roughly 6 to 100 years, were included as donors. Each donor gave around 9.8 milliliters of peripheral blood, collected into EDTA-treated Vacutainer tubes. Ficoll-Paque density-gradient centrifugation was used to isolate PBMCs, with at least 7 million obtained per sample. Total RNA was extracted from PBMCs with Trizol reagent, with at least 6 micrograms obtained per sample. For every donor, an aliquot of PBMCs went through flow cytometry to measure the percentages of naive CD45RAhigh/CD27high T cells.

Libraries came from 5' RACE. Data came from an Illumina HiSeq 2500. A second PCR of roughly 6 to 12 cycles was performed with a sample-barcoded 5' primer and a J-beta primer mix. A unique molecular identifier was introduced onto each TCR beta cDNA molecule by a template-switch 5' adaptor carrying 12 random nucleotides. Each sample yielded at least 3 million CDR3-containing paired-end reads. All of the RNA was converted into first-strand cDNA using the Mint cDNA synthesis kit, with a TRBC-specific oligonucleotide serving as the primer. Following uracil-DNA glycosylase treatment, a first 18-cycle PCR with universal primers M1SS and BC2_uni_R was performed on all cDNA. Per the original workflow: Normalization of each sample was performed by random selection of 1 million high-quality reads, each carrying a distinct molecular identifier. Reads with shared molecular identifiers were discarded instead of being binned into consensus sequences. MiTCR, run with a Q25 quality threshold and the strictest error-elimination algorithm, handled CDR3 identification, clonotype clustering and error correction. Lower-bound total TCR beta diversity was estimated with a nonparametric unseen species model using Euler transformation. Through fastp at Q25 and MiXCR, TCRdb rebuilt clones from the public reads, retaining in-frame beta chains. For every CDR3 protein sequence, its rows merge into one entry that carries the most common genes and DNA. TCRdb assigned the V and J calls; the authors' analysis was not used. This sample holds 1.5 million to 2 million distinct CDR3 sequences; 28% were observed only once. About 7.7% of the sample is taken by the ten largest.

Sequencing was carried out using blood. This sequence originates from a young woman in good health. The sequence is built from TRBV29-1 and TRBJ1-1; the D gene cannot be named for sure. DNA sequence: TGCAGCGTGGGCTTTCGACAATCGAACACTGAAGCTTTCTTT. Its protein is CSVGFRQSNTEAFF.